Listed below are T cell receptor beta chains from one sample, sequenced in a study of T cell changes during pregnancy in multiple sclerosis. Produced via immunoSEQ multiplex PCR; TCRdb's table is partial and in-frame only. The sample has roughly 52,000 clones; 80% to 90% are singletons. This specimen was CD4+ T cells from peripheral blood mononuclear cells, taken in the first trimester of pregnancy. Every receptor here comes from a female donor with multiple sclerosis, enrolled in a pregnancy study. The conserved cysteine and the conserved F or W are not part of the CDR3 here. Expanded clones are given a class, and other clones once, few, many or no size at all.

j_gene | v_gene | abundance | CDR3aa
TRBJ1-6 | TRBV6-6 | NA | AGGQGNSPLH
TRBJ1-2 | TRBV2 | few | ASSDTTVRGGYT
TRBJ2-5 | TRBV4-1 | NA | ASSQDPGAAGETQY
TRBJ2-5 | TRBV29-1 | NA | SVLMTSGSQETQY
TRBJ2-3 | TRBV7-2 | NA | ASSFGFAGGRAQY
TRBJ2-4 | TRBV6-6 | NA | ASRGGTELAKNIQY
TRBJ2-2 | TRBV7-9 | NA | ASAKITARLKNTGELF
TRBJ1-6 | TRBV7-9 | NA | ASRDTGFISPLH
TRBJ2-1 | TRBV5-5 | NA | ASSLESDSKQF
TRBJ1-1 | TRBV27 | NA | ASSWNRAPNTEAF
TRBJ2-1 | TRBV6-1 | NA | ASRKLAGDYNEQF
TRBJ1-2 | TRBV5-1 | NA | ASSLGHLRAPSYGYT
TRBJ1-1 | TRBV19 | NA | ASSMRGGRETEAF
TRBJ2-1 | TRBV6-4 | NA | ASSVLAGGVSEQF
TRBJ2-7 | TRBV5-8 | NA | ASSSPGLAGYEQY
TRBJ2-4 | TRBV4-2 | NA | ASSYGQAQNIQY
TRBJ1-2 | TRBV7-3 | once | ASSLKRTGEGYT
TRBJ1-2 | TRBV5-1 | NA | ASSLRTGAEGGYT
TRBJ2-7 | TRBV20-1 | NA | SARQYEQY
TRBJ1-4 | TRBV7-2 | NA | ASSLNPRTNEKLF
TRBJ1-5 | TRBV9 | NA | ASSRKGQQNQPQH
TRBJ1-5 | TRBV9 | NA | ASSIDAGGNQPQH
TRBJ2-1 | TRBV19 | NA | ASSMGTSDYNEQF
TRBJ2-1 | TRBV12-5 | NA | ASGPLARNEQF
TRBJ2-3 | TRBV2 | NA | ASSVTGFADTQY
TRBJ2-7 | TRBV19 | NA | ASSELAEAYEQY
TRBJ1-1 | TRBV11-3 | NA | ASSLMGNRNTEAF
TRBJ2-6 | TRBV15 | NA | ATSSSSGGLSGANVLT
TRBJ1-1 | TRBV19 | NA | ASKTGNIEAF
TRBJ1-2 | TRBV4-2 | once | ASSQVELNYGYT
TRBJ2-1 | TRBV11-1 | NA | ASSPYGTGIGNEQF
TRBJ2-1 | TRBV28 | NA | ATHGGSGSYNEQF
TRBJ1-2 | TRBV7-6 | NA | ASSPRPGGMGYGYT
TRBJ1-1 | TRBV18 | once | ASSPPRTRVNTEAF
TRBJ1-1 | TRBV30 | NA | AWRLHRNTEAF
TRBJ2-2 | TRBV5-1 | NA | ASSKLAGVVTGELF
TRBJ1-4 | TRBV11-3 | NA | ASSLGFRGRATNEKLF
TRBJ2-1 | TRBV2 | once | ASIRLAGLGEQF
TRBJ2-1 | TRBV5-1 | NA | ASSYGLASHNEQF
TRBJ2-5 | TRBV6-5 | NA | ASSGTALATQY
TRBJ2-7 | TRBV28 | NA | ASSPPSSEQY
TRBJ1-2 | TRBV4-3 | NA | ASSQSGQGTYGYT
TRBJ1-1 | TRBV2 | few | ASSTELMNTEAF
TRBJ1-5 | TRBV7-2 | NA | ASSFGTGNQPQH
TRBJ1-5 | TRBV7-2 | NA | ASSSSTSGYQPQH
TRBJ2-1 | TRBV7-2 | NA | ASSLRGTSDTPPF
TRBJ2-1 | TRBV18 | NA | ASSPNGQPSDEQF
TRBJ2-7 | TRBV7-2 | NA | ASRRAGYSYEQY
TRBJ2-7 | TRBV19 | NA | ASRMTGGSYEQY
TRBJ2-2 | TRBV10-3 | NA | AIRASRGENGGELF
TRBJ2-4 | TRBV2 | once | ASSETSPENIQY
TRBJ2-2 | TRBV6-5 | NA | ASSRLGGITGELF
TRBJ2-3 | TRBV19 | NA | ASSMFASGSYTDTQY
TRBJ1-3 | TRBV10-2 | NA | ASSVGGNSGNTIY
TRBJ2-5 | TRBV5-6 | NA | ASSVGGYSQETQY
TRBJ2-4 | TRBV27 | NA | ASSRSASGSISAKNIQY
TRBJ2-4 | TRBV27 | NA | ASSTGTSRNIQY
TRBJ2-7 | TRBV5-1 | once | ASSSTPGTGSYEQY
TRBJ1-5 | TRBV6-1 | NA | ASSESRGGQPQH
TRBJ2-5 | TRBV6-5 | NA | ASSYWRDQETQY